A selection of T cell receptor beta chains follows, all from one sample in a study of PD-L1 blockade in urothelial cancer. Profiled with immunoSEQ multiplex PCR; TCRdb holds only in-frame clones, not every one. The sample consists of 100,000 or so clones, roughly nine tenths of them appearing once. This sample comprised PBMCs, obtained around atezolizumab (anti-PD-L1) treatment. The receptors originated from an elderly woman with urothelial cancer. The CDR3 runs from the conserved cysteine through the conserved F or W. Fields, in order: CDR3 protein, CDR3 DNA, D gene, V gene, CDR3 length, J gene, clone size. A D gene is named only where the DNA matches it firmly. For some rows the clone size is stated as once, few or many, or as a class when expanded; others skip it.

CASSYTGGASYNEQFF | TGTGCCAGCAGCTACACCGGTGGGGCCTCCTACAATGAGCAGTTCTTC | . | TRBV9 | 16 | TRBJ2-1 | .
CASSSQGIYGYTF | TGTGCCAGCTCATCACAGGGGATCTATGGCTACACCTTC | TRBD1 | TRBV18 | 13 | TRBJ1-2 | .
CSVGDSPPIFYGYTF | TGCAGCGTTGGTGACAGCCCACCTATATTCTATGGCTACACCTTC | . | TRBV29-1 | 15 | TRBJ1-2 | .
CASSLGGPRDSSFF | TGTGCCAGCAGTTTAGGGGGGCCCAGGGACAGTTCTTTCTTT | TRBD1 | TRBV27 | 14 | TRBJ1-1 | .
CASTPTGSPYEQYF | TGTGCCAGCACCCCCACAGGGTCACCCTACGAGCAGTACTTC | . | TRBV28 | 14 | TRBJ2-7 | few
CASTLLRTETTEAFF | TGTGCCAGCACCCTCCTTCGGACAGAGACCACTGAAGCTTTCTTT | . | TRBV2 | 15 | TRBJ1-1 | .
CASSRDRYEQYF | TGTGCCAGTAGTAGAGACAGATACGAGCAGTACTTC | . | TRBV19 | 12 | TRBJ2-7 | few
CASSTISGGSSERAYNEQFF | TGTGCCAGCAGCACAATTAGCGGGGGGTCAAGTGAAAGAGCTTACAATGAGCAGTTCTTC | TRBD2 | TRBV2 | 20 | TRBJ2-1 | .
CASSQAGTGGYNEQFF | TGCGCCAGCAGCCAAGCGGGGACAGGGGGGTACAATGAGCAGTTCTTC | TRBD1 | TRBV4-1 | 16 | TRBJ2-1 | once
CASSFLSGGNEKLFF | TGTGCCAGCAGTTTCCTCTCAGGGGGAAATGAAAAACTGTTTTTT | TRBD1 | TRBV28 | 15 | TRBJ1-4 | .
CASMTGSGANVLTF | TGCGCCAGCATGACGGGGTCTGGGGCCAACGTCCTGACTTTC | . | TRBV5-1 | 14 | TRBJ2-6 | .
CASSQPEGTGKNEQYF | TGTGCCAGCAGCCAACCAGAGGGGACAGGGAAAAACGAGCAGTACTTC | TRBD1 | TRBV7-3 | 16 | TRBJ2-7 | .
CASTIDRSGQPQHF | TGTGCCAGCACCATCGACAGGTCGGGCCAGCCCCAGCATTTT | . | TRBV6-1 | 14 | TRBJ1-5 | .
CASSNTFNQPQHF | TGTGCCAGTAGTAACACCTTCAATCAGCCCCAGCATTTT | . | TRBV19 | 13 | TRBJ1-5 | once
CASSPDTGGIDTQYF | TGTGCCAGCAGCCCGGACACAGGGGGCATAGATACGCAGTATTTT | TRBD1 | TRBV5-4 | 15 | TRBJ2-3 | .
CASSEGLQPQHF | TGTGCCAGCAGTGAAGGCTTGCAGCCCCAGCATTTT | . | TRBV25-1 | 12 | TRBJ1-5 | few
CASSYSNRAATGELFF | TGTGCCAGCAGTTACTCGAACAGGGCGGCCACCGGGGAGCTGTTTTTT | . | TRBV6-5 | 16 | TRBJ2-2 | .
CASSVGGGGSTDTQYF | TGCGCCAGCAGCGTTGGTGGCGGGGGTAGCACAGATACGCAGTATTTT | TRBD2 | TRBV5-1 | 16 | TRBJ2-3 | .
CASSIAGFELFF | TGTGCCAGCAGTATTGCGGGGTTTGAACTGTTTTTT | . | TRBV28 | 12 | TRBJ1-4 | .
CASKEMGAINQPQHF | TGTGCCAGCAAGGAAATGGGGGCGATCAATCAGCCCCAGCATTTT | . | TRBV2 | 15 | TRBJ1-5 | .
CASRRQANTEAFF | TGTGCCAGCAGGAGACAAGCGAACACTGAAGCTTTCTTT | . | TRBV27 | 13 | TRBJ1-1 | .
CASSYAWTGKETQYF | TGTGCCAGCAGTTACGCCTGGACAGGGAAAGAGACCCAGTACTTC | TRBD1 | TRBV6-5 | 15 | TRBJ2-5 | .
CASNLRAGTGELFF | TGTGCCAGCAACCTCAGGGCAGGAACCGGGGAGCTGTTTTTT | . | TRBV19 | 14 | TRBJ2-2 | .
CASSLGGIRNTEAFF | TGTGCCAGCAGCTTAGGAGGCATTAGGAACACTGAAGCTTTCTTT | . | TRBV7-3 | 15 | TRBJ1-1 | many
CAGGAMNGYTF | TGTGCCGGGGGGGCCATGAATGGCTACACCTTC | . | TRBV6-1 | 11 | TRBJ1-2 | .
CASSLRRIERSSYNEQFF | TGTGCCAGCTCACTTAGGCGAATTGAAAGGAGCTCCTACAATGAGCAGTTCTTC | . | TRBV18 | 18 | TRBJ2-1 | .
CASSVAGGSYNEQFF | TGTGCCAGCAGCGTTGCAGGGGGAAGCTACAATGAGCAGTTCTTC | TRBD1 | TRBV9 | 15 | TRBJ2-1 | .